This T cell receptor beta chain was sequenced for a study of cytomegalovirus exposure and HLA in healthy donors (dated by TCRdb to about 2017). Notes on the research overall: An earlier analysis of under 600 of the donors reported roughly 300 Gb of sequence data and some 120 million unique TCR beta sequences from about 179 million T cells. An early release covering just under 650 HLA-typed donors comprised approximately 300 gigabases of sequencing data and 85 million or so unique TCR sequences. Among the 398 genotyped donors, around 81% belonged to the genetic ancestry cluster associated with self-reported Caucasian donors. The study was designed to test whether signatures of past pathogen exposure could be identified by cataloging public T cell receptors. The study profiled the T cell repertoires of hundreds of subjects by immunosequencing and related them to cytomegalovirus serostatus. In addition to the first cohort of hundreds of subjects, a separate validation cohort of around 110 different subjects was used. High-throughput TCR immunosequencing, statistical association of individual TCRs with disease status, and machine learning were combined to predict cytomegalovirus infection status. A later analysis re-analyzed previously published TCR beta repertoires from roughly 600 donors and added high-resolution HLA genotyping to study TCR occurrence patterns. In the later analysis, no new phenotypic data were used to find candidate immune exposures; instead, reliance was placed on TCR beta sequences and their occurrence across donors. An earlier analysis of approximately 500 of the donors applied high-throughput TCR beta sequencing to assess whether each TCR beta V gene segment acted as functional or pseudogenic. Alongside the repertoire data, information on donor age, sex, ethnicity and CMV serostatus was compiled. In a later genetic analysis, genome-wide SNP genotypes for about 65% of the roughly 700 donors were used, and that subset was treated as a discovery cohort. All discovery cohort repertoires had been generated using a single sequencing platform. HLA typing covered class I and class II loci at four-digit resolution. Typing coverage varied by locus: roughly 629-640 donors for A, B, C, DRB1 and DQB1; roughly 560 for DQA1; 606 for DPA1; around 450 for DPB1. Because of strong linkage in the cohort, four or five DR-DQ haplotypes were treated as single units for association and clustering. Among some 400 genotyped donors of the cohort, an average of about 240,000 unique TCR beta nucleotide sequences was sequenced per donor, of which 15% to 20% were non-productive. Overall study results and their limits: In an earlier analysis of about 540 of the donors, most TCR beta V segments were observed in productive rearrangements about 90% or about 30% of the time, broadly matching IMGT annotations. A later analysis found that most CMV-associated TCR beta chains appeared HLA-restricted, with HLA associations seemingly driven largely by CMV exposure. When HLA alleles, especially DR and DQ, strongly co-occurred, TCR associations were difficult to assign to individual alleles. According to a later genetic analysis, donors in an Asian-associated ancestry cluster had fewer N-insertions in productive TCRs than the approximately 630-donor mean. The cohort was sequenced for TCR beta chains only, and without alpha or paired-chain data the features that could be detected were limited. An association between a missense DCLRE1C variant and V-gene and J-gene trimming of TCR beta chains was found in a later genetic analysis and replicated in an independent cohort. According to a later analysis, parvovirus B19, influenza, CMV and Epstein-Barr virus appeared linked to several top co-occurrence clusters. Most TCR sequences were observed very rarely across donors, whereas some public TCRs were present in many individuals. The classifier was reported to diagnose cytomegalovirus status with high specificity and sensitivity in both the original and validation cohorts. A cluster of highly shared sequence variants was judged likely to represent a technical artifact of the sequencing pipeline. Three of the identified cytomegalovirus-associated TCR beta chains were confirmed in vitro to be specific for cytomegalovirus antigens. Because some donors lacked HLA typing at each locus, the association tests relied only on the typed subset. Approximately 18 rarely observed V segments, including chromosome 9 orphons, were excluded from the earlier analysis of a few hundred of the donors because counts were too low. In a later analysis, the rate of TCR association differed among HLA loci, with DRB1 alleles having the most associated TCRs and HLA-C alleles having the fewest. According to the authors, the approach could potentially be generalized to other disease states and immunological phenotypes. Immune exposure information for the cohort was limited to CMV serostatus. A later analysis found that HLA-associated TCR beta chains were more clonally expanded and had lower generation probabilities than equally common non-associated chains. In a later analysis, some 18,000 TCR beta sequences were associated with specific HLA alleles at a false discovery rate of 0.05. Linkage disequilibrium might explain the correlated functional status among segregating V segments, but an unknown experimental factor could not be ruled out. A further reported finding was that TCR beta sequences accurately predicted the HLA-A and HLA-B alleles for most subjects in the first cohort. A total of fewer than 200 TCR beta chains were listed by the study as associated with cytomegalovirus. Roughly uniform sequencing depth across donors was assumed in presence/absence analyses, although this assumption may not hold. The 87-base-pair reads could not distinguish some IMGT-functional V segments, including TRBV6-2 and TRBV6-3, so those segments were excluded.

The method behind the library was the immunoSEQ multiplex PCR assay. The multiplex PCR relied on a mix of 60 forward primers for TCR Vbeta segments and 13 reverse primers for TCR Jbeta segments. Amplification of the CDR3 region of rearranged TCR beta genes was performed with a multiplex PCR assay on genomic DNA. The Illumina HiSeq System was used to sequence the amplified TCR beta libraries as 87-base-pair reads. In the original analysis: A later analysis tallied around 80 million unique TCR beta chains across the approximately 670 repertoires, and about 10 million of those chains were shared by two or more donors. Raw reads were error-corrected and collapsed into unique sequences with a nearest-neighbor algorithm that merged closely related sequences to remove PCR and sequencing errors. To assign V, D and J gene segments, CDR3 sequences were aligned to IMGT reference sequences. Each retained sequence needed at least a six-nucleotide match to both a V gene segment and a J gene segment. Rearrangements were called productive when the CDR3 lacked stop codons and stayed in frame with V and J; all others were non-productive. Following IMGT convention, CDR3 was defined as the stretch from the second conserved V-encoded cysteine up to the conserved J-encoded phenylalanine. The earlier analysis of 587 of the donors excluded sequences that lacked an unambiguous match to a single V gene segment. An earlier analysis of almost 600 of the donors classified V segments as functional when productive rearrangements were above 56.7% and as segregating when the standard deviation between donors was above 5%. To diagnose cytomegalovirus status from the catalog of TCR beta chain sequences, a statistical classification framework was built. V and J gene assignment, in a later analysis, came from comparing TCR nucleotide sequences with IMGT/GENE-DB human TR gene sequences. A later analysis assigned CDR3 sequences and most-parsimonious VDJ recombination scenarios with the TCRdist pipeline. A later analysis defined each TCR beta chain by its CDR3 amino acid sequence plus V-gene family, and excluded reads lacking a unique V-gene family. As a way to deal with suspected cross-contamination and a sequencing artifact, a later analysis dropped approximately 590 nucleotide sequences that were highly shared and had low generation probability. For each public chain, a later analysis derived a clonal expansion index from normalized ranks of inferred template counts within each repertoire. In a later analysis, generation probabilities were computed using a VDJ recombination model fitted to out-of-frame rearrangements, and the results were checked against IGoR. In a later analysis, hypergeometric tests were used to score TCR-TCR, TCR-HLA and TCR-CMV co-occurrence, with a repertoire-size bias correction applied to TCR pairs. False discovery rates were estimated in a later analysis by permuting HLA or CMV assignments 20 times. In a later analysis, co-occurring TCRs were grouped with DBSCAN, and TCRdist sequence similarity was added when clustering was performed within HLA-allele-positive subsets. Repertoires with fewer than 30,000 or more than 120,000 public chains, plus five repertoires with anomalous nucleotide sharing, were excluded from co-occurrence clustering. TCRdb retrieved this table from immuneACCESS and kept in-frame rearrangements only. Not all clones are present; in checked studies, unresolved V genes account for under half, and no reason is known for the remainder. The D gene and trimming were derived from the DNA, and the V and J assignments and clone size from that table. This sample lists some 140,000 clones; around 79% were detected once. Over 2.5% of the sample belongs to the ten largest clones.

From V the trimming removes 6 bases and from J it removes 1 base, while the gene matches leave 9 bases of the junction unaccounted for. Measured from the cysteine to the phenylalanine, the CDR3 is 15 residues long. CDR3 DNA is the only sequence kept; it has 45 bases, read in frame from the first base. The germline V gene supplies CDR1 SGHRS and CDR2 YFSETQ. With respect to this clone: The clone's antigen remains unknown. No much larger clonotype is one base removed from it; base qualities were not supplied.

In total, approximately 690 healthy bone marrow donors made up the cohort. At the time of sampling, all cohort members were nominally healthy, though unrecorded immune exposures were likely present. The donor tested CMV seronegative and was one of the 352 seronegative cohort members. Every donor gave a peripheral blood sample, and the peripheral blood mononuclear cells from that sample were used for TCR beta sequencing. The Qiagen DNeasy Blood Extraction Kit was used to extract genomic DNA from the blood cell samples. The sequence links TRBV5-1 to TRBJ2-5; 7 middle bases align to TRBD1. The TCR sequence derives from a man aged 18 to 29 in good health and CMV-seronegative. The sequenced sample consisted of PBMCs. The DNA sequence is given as TGCGCCAGCAACCACGGGACAGCCCTCCAAGAGACCCAGTACTTC. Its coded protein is CASNHGTALQETQYF.